This TCR beta chain was obtained from a study of blood T cells in healthy people across ages. PBMCs were isolated at a quantity of at least 6 million per sample. The use of a sample-barcoded 5' primer and a J-beta primer mix characterized a second PCR of roughly 7 to 11 cycles. A single record per CDR3 protein comes from TCRdb applying MiXCR to the 5' RACE reads. The table includes approximately 800,000 distinct CDR3 sequences, 60% to 80% detected once. CDR1 is MNHNS and CDR2 is SASEGT in the germline V gene. Trimming cost V 7 bases and J 3 bases, with 13 bases left between them. This CDR3 has 13 residues.

The V call is TRBV6-1, the J call TRBJ2-7, with D possibly being TRBD2 (7 bases). The TCR sequence derives from a man aged 25 to 40 in good health. The source material was blood. The chain's CDR3 is CASIRGAHYEQYF. The CDR3 DNA reads as TGTGCCAGCATCCGGGGGGCTCACTACGAGCAGTACTTC.